Listed below are T cell receptor beta chains from one sample, sequenced in a study of cytomegalovirus exposure and HLA in healthy donors. This table comes from immunoSEQ multiplex PCR, and its TCRdb copy is limited to in-frame clones, with some not included. Among some 130,000 clones listed, about 63% were seen once. The sample consisted of PBMCs. These receptor sequences come from a man in his thirties or forties in good health and CMV-seropositive. Each CDR3 is given with its conserved first and last residue. Each record gives: clone size, J gene, D gene, V gene, CDR3 DNA, CDR3 protein. The D gene is left open where the match is weak. Clone size is stated in some rows and not others, as once, few, many or a class when expanded.

clone_size: NA
j_call: TRBJ1-3
d_call: NA
v_call: TRBV15
cdr3_nt: TGTGCCACCAGCAGAGATCGGTGGTTCTTCTCTGGAAACACCATATATTTT
cdr3_aa: CATSRDRWFFSGNTIYF

clone_size: NA
j_call: TRBJ2-1
d_call: TRBD1
v_call: TRBV19
cdr3_nt: TGTGCCAGTAGTATCCTCCAGGGGGCGTCGACCGTTGAGCAGTTCTTC
cdr3_aa: CASSILQGASTVEQFF

clone_size: NA
j_call: TRBJ2-3
d_call: TRBD2
v_call: TRBV14
cdr3_nt: TGTGCCAGCAGCCGGAAATCACCGGGAGGGCCGAGGTTAGATACGCAGTATTTT
cdr3_aa: CASSRKSPGGPRLDTQYF

clone_size: NA
j_call: TRBJ2-1
d_call: NA
v_call: TRBV13
cdr3_nt: TGTGCCAGCAGCCCGGGAACGAGCCGGCAGTTCTTC
cdr3_aa: CASSPGTSRQFF

clone_size: few
j_call: TRBJ2-5
d_call: TRBD1
v_call: TRBV27
cdr3_nt: TGTGCCAGCAACCCGACAGGGGGCTCTGAGACCCAGTACTTC
cdr3_aa: CASNPTGGSETQYF

clone_size: NA
j_call: TRBJ2-7
d_call: NA
v_call: TRBV10-3
cdr3_nt: TGTGCCATCAGTGGCGGCGGGGTACAGAACTACGAGCAGTACTTC
cdr3_aa: CAISGGGVQNYEQYF

clone_size: many
j_call: TRBJ2-1
d_call: TRBD1
v_call: TRBV29-1
cdr3_nt: TGCAGCGTTAATACAGGGGGAGACTACAATGAGCAGTTCTTC
cdr3_aa: CSVNTGGDYNEQFF

clone_size: NA
j_call: TRBJ2-1
d_call: NA
v_call: TRBV27
cdr3_nt: TGTGCCAGCAGTTTAGAACTAGCCACAAAGCAGTTCTTC
cdr3_aa: CASSLELATKQFF

clone_size: few
j_call: TRBJ2-7
d_call: TRBD1
v_call: TRBV7-9
cdr3_nt: TGTGCCAGCGTCAAGCACCGGGACAGATCCTACGAGCAGTACTTC
cdr3_aa: CASVKHRDRSYEQYF

clone_size: NA
j_call: TRBJ1-3
d_call: NA
v_call: TRBV5-6
cdr3_nt: TGTGCCAGCAGCCGGACCGGGAAAGCTGGAAACACCATATATTTT
cdr3_aa: CASSRTGKAGNTIYF

clone_size: NA
j_call: TRBJ2-3
d_call: TRBD2
v_call: TRBV4-1
cdr3_nt: TGCGCCAGCAGCGTGGGACTAGCGGGAGTAGATACGCAGTATTTT
cdr3_aa: CASSVGLAGVDTQYF

clone_size: few
j_call: TRBJ2-1
d_call: NA
v_call: TRBV7-2
cdr3_nt: TGTGCCAGCAGCGTCCTTAGCGCCCCGTACGGACATGAGCAGTTCTTC
cdr3_aa: CASSVLSAPYGHEQFF

clone_size: once
j_call: TRBJ2-7
d_call: TRBD1
v_call: TRBV5-1
cdr3_nt: TGCGCCAGCAGCCCGACAGGGGGCATCAACGAGCAGTACTTC
cdr3_aa: CASSPTGGINEQYF

clone_size: NA
j_call: TRBJ1-2
d_call: TRBD1
v_call: TRBV4-1
cdr3_nt: TGCGCCAGCAGCCAACCTACAGGGGGATATGGCTACACCTTC
cdr3_aa: CASSQPTGGYGYTF

clone_size: few
j_call: TRBJ2-5
d_call: TRBD1
v_call: TRBV11-2
cdr3_nt: TGTGCCAGCAGCCCGGACAGGCTCCAAGAGACCCAGTACTTC
cdr3_aa: CASSPDRLQETQYF

clone_size: NA
j_call: TRBJ2-7
d_call: TRBD1
v_call: TRBV19
cdr3_nt: TGTGCCAGTAGTATCGGGACAGGTAGGCTCTACGAGCAGTACTTC
cdr3_aa: CASSIGTGRLYEQYF

clone_size: few
j_call: TRBJ2-1
d_call: TRBD2
v_call: TRBV5-1
cdr3_nt: TGCGCCAGCAGCTTACCGGGACTAGCGGGAGCACTCGACTCCTACAATGAGCAGTTCTTC
cdr3_aa: CASSLPGLAGALDSYNEQFF

clone_size: NA
j_call: TRBJ1-5
d_call: NA
v_call: TRBV27
cdr3_nt: TGTGCCAGCAGTTCAAGCCCTCAGGGAAATCAGCCCCAGCATTTT
cdr3_aa: CASSSSPQGNQPQHF

clone_size: NA
j_call: TRBJ2-7
d_call: TRBD1
v_call: TRBV18
cdr3_nt: TGTGCCAGCTCAAACTCGCACAGGGGTTGGTACGAGCAGTACTTC
cdr3_aa: CASSNSHRGWYEQYF

clone_size: NA
j_call: TRBJ1-2
d_call: NA
v_call: TRBV29-1
cdr3_nt: TGCAGCGTTGTTATAGGGGATGGCTACACCTTC
cdr3_aa: CSVVIGDGYTF

clone_size: NA
j_call: TRBJ1-3
d_call: NA
v_call: TRBV27
cdr3_nt: TGTGCCAGCAGTTCGGCGGGGGGAAGAAACACCATATATTTT
cdr3_aa: CASSSAGGRNTIYF

clone_size: NA
j_call: TRBJ1-1
d_call: NA
v_call: TRBV9
cdr3_nt: TGTGCCAGCAGCAGAGAGGCGGGGGGGCGGAACACTGAAGCTTTCTTT
cdr3_aa: CASSREAGGRNTEAFF

clone_size: NA
j_call: TRBJ1-3
d_call: NA
v_call: TRBV29-1
cdr3_nt: TGCAGCGTCAGAGCCGACAGCAACTCTGGAAACACCATATATTTT
cdr3_aa: CSVRADSNSGNTIYF

clone_size: NA
j_call: TRBJ2-7
d_call: NA
v_call: TRBV7-9
cdr3_nt: TGTGCCAGCAGCCCGCTCTTCGGGGGATTGAGCGAGCAGTACTTC
cdr3_aa: CASSPLFGGLSEQYF

clone_size: few
j_call: TRBJ1-4
d_call: NA
v_call: TRBV29-1
cdr3_nt: TGCAGCGTTGAAGGGGCAGAGGGAGCAACTAATGAAAAACTGTTTTTT
cdr3_aa: CSVEGAEGATNEKLFF

clone_size: NA
j_call: TRBJ1-2
d_call: TRBD1
v_call: TRBV2
cdr3_nt: TGTGCCAGCAGTTCCAGGGGGCGCGACTATGGCTACACCTTC
cdr3_aa: CASSSRGRDYGYTF

clone_size: NA
j_call: TRBJ2-7
d_call: TRBD1
v_call: TRBV7-2
cdr3_nt: TGTGCCAGCAGCTTAGACAGGGGGCTCTACGAGCAGTACTTC
cdr3_aa: CASSLDRGLYEQYF

clone_size: few
j_call: TRBJ1-5
d_call: NA
v_call: TRBV19
cdr3_nt: TGTGCCAGTCGACCGGGACTTTTGGATCAGCCCCAGCATTTT
cdr3_aa: CASRPGLLDQPQHF

clone_size: NA
j_call: TRBJ1-5
d_call: TRBD1
v_call: TRBV2
cdr3_nt: TGTGCCAGCAGCCTCGACAGGGAAATTAGCAATCAGCCCCAGCATTTT
cdr3_aa: CASSLDREISNQPQHF

clone_size: NA
j_call: TRBJ2-7
d_call: NA
v_call: TRBV5-5
cdr3_nt: TGTGCCAGCAGCTTGGCCAGGGAAAGAGGCGAGCAGTACTTC
cdr3_aa: CASSLARERGEQYF

clone_size: NA
j_call: TRBJ1-2
d_call: NA
v_call: TRBV6-5
cdr3_nt: TGTGCCAGCAGTCCCGACAGGCTCTATGGCTACACCTTC
cdr3_aa: CASSPDRLYGYTF

clone_size: NA
j_call: TRBJ2-7
d_call: TRBD1
v_call: TRBV2
cdr3_nt: TGTGCCAGCACCGGATTAGGGGGCTCCCTCTCCTACGAGCAGTACTTC
cdr3_aa: CASTGLGGSLSYEQYF

clone_size: NA
j_call: TRBJ2-7
d_call: NA
v_call: TRBV5-1
cdr3_nt: TGCGCCAGCAGCTTGGGAGCGCAATACGAGCAGTACTTC
cdr3_aa: CASSLGAQYEQYF

clone_size: NA
j_call: TRBJ2-3
d_call: NA
v_call: TRBV7-2
cdr3_nt: TGTGCCAGCAGCCCTACCTGGGGGCTAGCGGAAGATACGCAGTATTTT
cdr3_aa: CASSPTWGLAEDTQYF

clone_size: NA
j_call: TRBJ2-3
d_call: NA
v_call: TRBV28
cdr3_nt: TGTGCCAGCAGTTTTCGCCAGGGAAGATCCACAGATACGCAGTATTTT
cdr3_aa: CASSFRQGRSTDTQYF

clone_size: NA
j_call: TRBJ2-7
d_call: NA
v_call: TRBV10-3
cdr3_nt: TGTGCCACCCAGGCTCGTGAGACTACCTCCAGCGAGCAGTACTTC
cdr3_aa: CATQARETTSSEQYF

clone_size: NA
j_call: TRBJ2-7
d_call: TRBD2
v_call: TRBV30
cdr3_nt: TGTGCCTGGAGTGGGGGCGGGAGTAGCTGCGAGCAGTACTTC
cdr3_aa: CAWSGGGSSCEQYF

clone_size: once
j_call: TRBJ2-3
d_call: TRBD1
v_call: TRBV6-5
cdr3_nt: TGTGCCAGCAGTCACACAGGGGGCCCAGATACGCAGTATTTT
cdr3_aa: CASSHTGGPDTQYF

clone_size: NA
j_call: TRBJ1-1
d_call: NA
v_call: TRBV18
cdr3_nt: TGTGCCAGCTCATTACTCACCGCGGAGATGGCTGAAGCTTTCTTT
cdr3_aa: CASSLLTAEMAEAFF

clone_size: NA
j_call: TRBJ2-7
d_call: NA
v_call: TRBV5-1
cdr3_nt: TGCGCCAGCAGCTTGGGATTGGCTGGCTCCTACGAGCAGTACTTC
cdr3_aa: CASSLGLAGSYEQYF

clone_size: NA
j_call: TRBJ2-7
d_call: NA
v_call: TRBV6-6
cdr3_nt: TGTGCCAGCTCGCACGCATCCTACGAGCAGTACTTC
cdr3_aa: CASSHASYEQYF

clone_size: NA
j_call: TRBJ1-2
d_call: TRBD1
v_call: TRBV9
cdr3_nt: TGTGCCAGCAGCGTGGCCCGGGACAGCAACTATGGCTACACCTTC
cdr3_aa: CASSVARDSNYGYTF